At least ten counts were recorded for the clone carrying this TCR beta chain. The antigen is undetermined. The sample originates from a study of T cells in Graves' hyperthyroidism and ophthalmopathy. Study summary: Blood was drawn when the patient was first diagnosed and still untreated. Points from the study as a whole: Stable hyperthyroidism and ophthalmopathy were separated using 13 V-J signatures.

V trimming: 0 bases; J trimming: 2 bases; junction bases outside the gene matches: 13. This CDR3 spans 18 amino acids. Germline CDR1 reads SGHRS; CDR2 reads YFSETQ. The TCR beta CDR3 regions underwent amplification using RNA transcripts as the source. The HTBI primer set was used in a first-round RT-PCR of the TCR CDR3. Via MiXCR, TCRdb re-called the multiplex PCR reads, giving one row per CDR3 protein. The sample carries about 400,000 distinct CDR3 sequences, around a sixth recorded once. Across 18 months, stable Graves' hyperthyroidism was marked by no progression to ophthalmopathy. The diagnoses drew upon clinical symptoms, serum thyroxine and TRAb, thyroid ultrasound and orbital computed tomography.

Sample: blood. The TCR comes from a woman younger than 35 with Graves' hyperthyroidism. The rearrangement joins TRBV5-1 to TRBJ1-2; 7 bases are a match to TRBD1. The CDR3 DNA follows: TGCGCCAGCAGCTTGGCTGATTGGCAGGGACAGCGGAACTATGGCTACACCTTC. As protein: CASSLADWQGQRNYGYTF. Full variable domain (missing parts from reference TRBV5-1 and TRBJ1-2): KAGVTQTPRYLIKTRGQQVTLSCSPISGHRSVSWYQQTPGQGLQFLFEYFSETQRNKGNFPGRFSGRQFSNSRSEMNVSTLELGDSALYLCASSLADWQGQRNYGYTFGSGTRLTVV.